This TCR beta chain was captured by sequencing in a study of T-cell memory formation after mild COVID-19. This clonotype was seen many times. Its antigen is not known. This CDR3 contains 13 residues. V lost 4 bases, J lost 3 bases, and 9 bases lay in between. Germline-derived CDR1 and CDR2 are MGHRA and YSYEKL. Study-wide results and limits: The appearance of some responding clones in pre-infection memory suggested that cross-reactive memory joined.

TCRdb processed the 5' RACE reads anew with MiXCR; each CDR3 protein has one entry. The profile shows approximately 300,000 distinct CDR3 sequences, approximately 16% of them singletons. The rearrangement links TRBV4-1 to TRBJ2-5, with D possibly matching TRBD1 (6 bases). The source of this sequence is a man younger than 30 who had mild COVID-19 (a few samples of this study predate the infection). Cell type and time point are not known. Sequencing was performed on PBMCs or a T cell subset sorted from them (not recorded which). The CDR3 region is CASSRGQKETQYF. The CDR3 DNA follows: TGCGCCAGCAGCCGCGGACAGAAAGAGACCCAGTACTTC.